Described below is a single T cell receptor (beta chain) sequence and its context. The entry originates in a study of blood T cell repertoires in COVID-19. As for the study in general: Whether acute or convalescent, the COVID-19 samples came from the United States, Italy and Spain. The analysed material was cDNA or gDNA that came from T cells, B-cell-depleted T cells, or PBMCs.

In the original workflow: How many nucleated cells were present was estimated from reference gene primer amplification. TCRdb's table, derived via immunoSEQ multiplex PCR, lists solely in-frame clones and lacks some. V, J and clone size derive from that table, while D and trimming were established from the DNA sequence. The sample lists about 220,000 clones; approximately 88% were seen once. Cohorts were determined from participant-reported clinical history. The CDR3 runs 16 residues. The specimen was PBMCs or T cells enriched from blood (not recorded which). V and J are TRBV21-1 and TRBJ1-4. TRBV21-1 represents a pseudogene. The receptor was isolated from a woman aged 40 to 50 with acute COVID-19. The CDR3 protein is CASSKDGIATNEKLFF. The CDR3 DNA sequence: TGTGCCAGCAGCAAGGACGGGATTGCAACTAATGAAAAACTGTTTTTT.